This T cell receptor (beta chain) was sequenced for a study of PD-L1 blockade in urothelial cancer. On the study more broadly: In the patient group, about 90% of the roughly 29 were males with bladder-origin urothelial cancer. Peripheral blood specimens exhibited a median yield of around 130,000 T cells. General study findings and limits: When pretreatment blood TCR clonality was below the median, it predicted better survival.

Time point described: peripheral blood 6 weeks after treatment start. In regard to this clone: Its specificity is unknown.

Profiling relied on immunoSEQ multiplex PCR, and the TCRdb table lists in-frame clones only, not all of them. Of 53,000 or so clones in the sample, 88% were seen once. This CDR3 contains 16 residues. The germline V gene has CDR1 SGHRS and CDR2 YFSETQ. The J segment lost 1 base and the V segment lost 4 bases, leaving 5 bases of the junction unmatched. The clonotype was recovered from a man between 60 and 75 years old with urothelial cancer. The chain couples TRBV5-1 to TRBJ2-5; TRBD2 aligns across 12 bases. The sequencing used PBMCs, collected around atezolizumab (anti-PD-L1) treatment. CDR3: CASSPGLAGFQETQYF. As DNA, the CDR3 is TGCGCCAGCAGCCCTGGACTAGCGGGATTCCAAGAGACCCAGTACTTC.